This T cell receptor beta chain was sequenced in a study of blood T cell repertoires in COVID-19. In the study overall: Collection of acute and convalescent COVID-19 samples took place in the United States, Italy and Spain.

Authors' methods: Quantification of nucleated cells was approximated via reference gene primer amplification. The assay was immunoSEQ multiplex PCR, and TCRdb's table has in-frame clones only and misses some. V and J calls and clone size are copied from that table; D and trimming were computed from the DNA. The sample has approximately 260,000 clones; more than 70% are singletons. The CDR3 consists of 15 residues. Per the germline V gene, CDR1 is SGHTA and CDR2 is FQGNSA. V was cut by 1 base and J by 4 bases, with 8 bases left in between. Participants were aged about 18 to 90 years from around 25 US areas.

Sequencing was carried out using PBMCs or T cells enriched from blood (not recorded which). The chain combines TRBV7-2 with TRBJ1-6; D is unresolved. The origin of this receptor is a woman in her thirties or forties with acute COVID-19. The CDR3 is CASSLGAAYNSPLHF. In nucleotides, the CDR3 is TGTGCCAGCAGCTTAGGGGCAGCTTATAATTCACCCCTCCACTTT.